The entry that follows covers one T cell receptor beta chain sequence. Its recognized antigen is unknown. No quality values exist for individual bases; no much larger clone is one base distant. TCRbeta CDR3 regions were amplified from genomic DNA using the immunoSEQ Assay, a bias-controlled multiplex PCR. The study's own analysis went as follows. The number of nucleated cells in each sample was estimated by amplification of reference gene primers within the assay. To quantify the absolute abundance of each unique TCRbeta CDR3 rearrangement, sequence reads were collapsed and filtered. For each sample, productive Simpson clonality was calculated as the square root of Simpson's diversity index over productive rearrangements. TCRdb stores this immuneACCESS table with in-frame sequences only. Part of the clones is absent; in the studies checked, under half of the shortfall reflects unresolved V genes, and no reason is known for the rest. V and J calls and clone size follow that table, whereas D and trimming were derived from the DNA. Recorded for this sample are 170,000 or so clones; roughly 90% of them occurred a single time. Approximately 0.56% of the sample is in the top ten clones.

Each collaborating institution followed its own protocols to collect whole blood in K2EDTA tubes. For TCRbeta analysis, collaborator samples were shipped as frozen whole blood, as isolated PBMCs, or as DNA extracted from either sample type. This entry belongs to a study of blood T cell repertoires in COVID-19 (dated by TCRdb to about 2020). About the study as a whole: Collaborator samples came from the United States, Italy and Spain and covered acute and convalescent phases of COVID-19. The samples were drawn from two sources: the first 160 participants of the ongoing ImmuneRACE study, and 1,000 to 1,500 subjects contributed by 6 global collaborators. The repertoires were made available in a free public database intended to serve as a resource for research on the immune response to SARS-CoV-2. The prospective study material was composed of cDNA or gDNA derived from T cells, B-cell-depleted T cells, or PBMCs. Nearly every sample came with metadata listing a de-identified subject ID, COVID-19 status, age in years and sex. HLA class I and class II types, where available, came from metadata supplied by the sample provider rather than from assay-based typing. Subjects who had been exposed to COVID-19, were actively infected with it, or had recovered from it provided the deeply sampled blood TCRbeta repertoires that made up the dataset. Points the paper makes about the study in general: The quantity of clinical and demographic metadata differed by source and by participant and was supplied without curation.

Spanning cysteine to phenylalanine, the CDR3 consists of 14 amino acids. The CDR3 DNA has 42 bases and is translated from base 1. Trimming takes 11 bases from V and 3 bases from J, and the germline ends sit 16 bases apart. CDR1 MGHRA and CDR2 YSYEKL were looked up in the germline V gene. Sample: peripheral blood. The sequence came from a man between 45 and 60 years old with acute or convalescent COVID-19. The rearrangement combines TRBV4-1 with TRBJ2-2; a tentative D match to TRBD1 spans 6 bases. The sequenced DNA is TGCGCCGGGGGCACAGGGACCTACACCGGGGAGCTGTTTTTT. It translates as CAGGTGTYTGELFF.